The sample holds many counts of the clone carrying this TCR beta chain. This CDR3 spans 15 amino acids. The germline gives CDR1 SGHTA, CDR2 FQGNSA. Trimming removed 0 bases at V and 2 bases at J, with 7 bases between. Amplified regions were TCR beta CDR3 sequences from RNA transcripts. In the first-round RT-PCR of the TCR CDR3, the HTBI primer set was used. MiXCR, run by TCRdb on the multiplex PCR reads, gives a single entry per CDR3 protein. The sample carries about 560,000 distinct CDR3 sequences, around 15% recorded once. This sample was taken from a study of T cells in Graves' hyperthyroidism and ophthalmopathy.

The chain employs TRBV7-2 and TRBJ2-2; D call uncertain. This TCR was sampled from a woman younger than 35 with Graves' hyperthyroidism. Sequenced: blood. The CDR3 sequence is CASSLAVLNTGELFF. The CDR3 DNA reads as TGTGCCAGCAGCTTAGCGGTGCTTAACACCGGGGAGCTGTTTTTT.